A selection of T cell receptor beta chains follows, all from one sample in a study of cytotoxic CD8 clonotypes in ibrutinib-treated CLL. TCRdb's copy holds only in-frame clones and misses some; the assay was immunoSEQ multiplex PCR. The sample includes 30,000 to 40,000 clones, around 70% of them seen just once. This specimen was PBMCs, taken before ibrutinib treatment. The receptors come from a human donor with chronic lymphocytic leukemia. Both conserved end residues are part of each CDR3.

length,V,J,CDR3
19,TRBV2,TRBJ1-4,CASSERGRVKGTTNEKLFF
14,TRBV5-1,TRBJ1-2,CASSLALDADGYTF
13,TRBV6-5,TRBJ1-2,CASRAGFDYGYTF
13,TRBV29-1,TRBJ1-1,CSVETGMNTEAFF
17,TRBV18,TRBJ2-1,CASSPPMSSGSLDEQFF
15,TRBV30,TRBJ2-1,CAYSSGRNVGNEQFF
16,TRBV7-2,TRBJ2-7,CASSLGWLAGVYEQYF
16,TRBV28,TRBJ2-2,CASSLAGTEDTGELFF
14,TRBV2,TRBJ1-1,CASRPGTGRTEAFF
14,TRBV6-1,TRBJ1-1,CASSETGTGSEAFF
13,TRBV18,TRBJ2-3,CASSPGGTDTQYF
12,TRBV28,TRBJ1-6,CASSSSDSPLHF
14,TRBV18,TRBJ2-7,CASSPGRGTYEQYF
11,TRBV6-5,TRBJ1-3,CASVGGNTIYF
18,TRBV5-4,TRBJ2-1,CASSLARGLAAFYNEQFF
13,TRBV7-2,TRBJ2-6,CASSLAGANVLTF
13,TRBV19,TRBJ2-3,CASNRGGTDTQYF
15,TRBV28,TRBJ1-3,CASSLYTGSGNTIYF
14,TRBV27,TRBJ2-7,CASKTGTGQSEQYF
17,TRBV7-3,TRBJ2-1,CASSLGPSGASYNEQFF
18,TRBV9,TRBJ1-4,CASSPTLVPRSTNEKLFF
15,TRBV7-4,TRBJ2-7,CASRPVLGTYYEQYF
12,TRBV2,TRBJ1-1,CAISGSIAEAFF
15,TRBV28,TRBJ2-1,CASSSRKGRDNEQFF
12,TRBV7-2,TRBJ2-7,CASILTGYEQYF
19,TRBV11-2,TRBJ2-5,CASSSFLYIPGVHQETQYF
13,TRBV6-1,TRBJ2-1,CASSGTGVVEQFF
11,TRBV10-3,TRBJ2-5,CAISEGETQYF
15,TRBV28,TRBJ2-3,CASRRLDSSTDTQYF
12,TRBV7-7,TRBJ2-3,CASSRGDDTQYF
18,TRBV4-2,TRBJ2-6,CASSQLSDSSSGANVLTF
14,TRBV6-5,TRBJ1-5,CASSLQASNQPQHF
15,TRBV4-1,TRBJ1-5,CASSQEGWGNQPQHF
14,TRBV11-1,TRBJ2-7,CASSLGTSAYEQYF
14,TRBV5-1,TRBJ2-3,CASRVGTGTDTQYF
16,TRBV14,TRBJ2-5,CASSQFGRGRLETQYF
14,TRBV7-6,TRBJ2-2,CASSLSLLSGELFF